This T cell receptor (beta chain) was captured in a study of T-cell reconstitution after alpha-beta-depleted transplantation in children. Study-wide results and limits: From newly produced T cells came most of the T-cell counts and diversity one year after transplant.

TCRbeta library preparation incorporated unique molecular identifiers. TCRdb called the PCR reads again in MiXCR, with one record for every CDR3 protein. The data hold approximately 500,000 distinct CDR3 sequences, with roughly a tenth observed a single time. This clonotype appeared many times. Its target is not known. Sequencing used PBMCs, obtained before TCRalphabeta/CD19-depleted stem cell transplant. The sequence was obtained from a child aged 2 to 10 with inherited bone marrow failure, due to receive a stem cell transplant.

The CDR3 loop is CASSPGATYEQYF. In DNA form, the CDR3 reads TGCGCCAGCAGCCCCGGGGCCACCTACGAGCAGTACTTC. The V and J genes are TRBV4-3 and TRBJ2-7, with D possibly called TRBD1 or TRBD2 (5 bases each). V gave up 4 bases and J gave up 2 bases, with 9 bases separating them. In germline, CDR1 is LGHNA, CDR2 YSLEER. The length of the CDR3 is 13 residues.